This TCR beta chain was identified during a study of identical twins. TCRdb processed the 5' RACE reads anew with MiXCR; each CDR3 protein has one entry. The data show about 520,000 distinct CDR3 sequences, less than 25% seen once. Germline CDR1 reads MNHEY; CDR2 reads SVGEGT. The CDR3 is made up of 13 amino acids. Trimming took off 11 bases at V and 3 bases at J, with 13 bases between the two ends. This clonotype came up once. The same data also went into a second study, on T cells expressing NK-cell markers. Turning to that study: It was sorted CD3+CD56-NKG2C+, CD3+CD56+NKG2C- and CD3+CD56+NKG2C+ T cells that provided the TCR beta repertoires.

Material: CD4+ T cells sorted from blood. V usage is TRBV6-2 or TRBV6-3 and J usage is TRBJ2-2; D gene unclear. The source is a woman under 30 in good health. The CDR3 nucleotides are TGTGCCGAAGCCAGCGCCTACACCGGGGAGCTGTTTTTT. Amino acids: CAEASAYTGELFF.